This record concerns one T cell receptor (beta chain) sequence. The sample holds other DNA sequences that translate to the same CDR3. The sample comes from a study of blood T cell repertoires in COVID-19. Study overall: Collection of acute and convalescent COVID-19 samples took place in the United States, Italy and Spain.

Germline lookup yields CDR1 MDHEN and CDR2 SYDVKM. Trimming removed 6 bases at V and 7 bases at J, with 21 bases between. The CDR3 spans 15 residues. Clones were sequenced by immunoSEQ multiplex PCR, and TCRdb holds only the in-frame ones, with some missing. The table records 200,000 to 250,000 clones, around 88% of them present only once. The sequencing sample was made of PBMCs or T cells enriched from blood (not recorded which). The receptor comes from a woman aged 45 to 65 with acute COVID-19. The rearrangement uses TRBV28 and TRBJ1-2, with D perhaps TRBD1 (6 bases). The CDR3 coding sequence is TGTGCCAGCAGCTTAGTTTCGGGGGGGCTGGGTGGCTACACCTTC. Residues: CASSLVSGGLGGYTF.